Following are 5 T cell receptor beta chains from one sample sequenced in a study of T cell responses to AZD1222 COVID-19 vaccine. Libraries were prepared by immunoSEQ multiplex PCR; TCRdb keeps only in-frame clonotypes and omits some of them. The repertoire holds fewer than 200,000 clones, with 85% to 90% as singletons. This specimen consisted of peripheral blood, obtained 28 days after the second AZD1222 dose. These receptors all come from an adult who received the AZD1222 COVID-19 vaccine.

V gene TRBV6-2 or TRBV6-3 combines with J gene TRBJ2-1; 8 positions agree with TRBD2. The germline CDR1 and CDR2 sequences are MNHEY and SVGEGT. The CDR3 sequence is 16 residues long. Trimming took 6 bases from V and 2 from J; bases not matched to a gene: 9. The CDR3: CASSPVLAATYNEQFF. CDR3 sequence (DNA): TGTGCCAGCAGCCCTGTACTAGCGGCGACCTACAATGAGCAGTTCTTC.

The chain links TRBV6-2 or TRBV6-3 to TRBJ2-5; D could derive from TRBD1 or TRBD2 (5 bases each). The CDR3 has 12 residues. CDR1 and CDR2 from the germline V gene are MNHEY and SVGEGT. Trimming left V 6 bases short and J 4 bases short, with 9 bases between. The DNA of the CDR3 is TGTGCCAGCAGCCGGGACGTAGAGACCCAGTACTTC. The encoded protein is CASSRDVETQYF.

This chain uses TRBV6-5 with TRBJ1-5; 8 bases fit TRBD1. With 6 bases clipped from V and 0 bases from J, the junction kept 4 bases outside the gene matches. Germline assignment: CDR1 MNHEY and CDR2 SVGAGI. CDR3 length: 15 residues. The CDR3 protein is CASRTTGVSNQPQHF. The CDR3 nucleotides read TGTGCCAGCAGGACGACAGGGGTTAGCAATCAGCCCCAGCATTTT.

This chain uses TRBV6-2 or TRBV6-3 with TRBJ1-2; tentative D call: TRBD1 (6 bases). Trimming left V 8 bases short and J 6 bases short, with 19 bases between. The germline V gene has CDR1 MNHEY and CDR2 SVGEGT. CDR3 length equals 14 residues. The CDR3 sequence is CASGRDILSDGYTF. DNA for the CDR3: TGTGCCAGCGGCCGGGACATACTTTCTGATGGCTACACCTTC.

This clone occurred a few times. This sequence joins TRBV19 and TRBJ2-3, with 7 positions matching TRBD1. The CDR3 has 15 residues. V dropped 8 bases and J dropped 3; count of bases not matched to a gene: 11. CDR1 is LNHDA and CDR2 is SQIVND in the germline V gene (reference sequence). CDR3 DNA: TGTGCCAGTTCCCGACAGGGCGTAGGTACAGATACGCAGTATTTT. As protein: CASSRQGVGTDTQYF.